This T cell receptor (beta chain) was sequenced for a study of monozygotic twins with inflammatory bowel disease. TCRdb re-analyzed the 5' RACE reads; it lists each CDR3 protein once, without DNA. Listed are a few hundred thousand distinct CDR3 sequences; about 5% falls within the top ten. Germline values: CDR1 SGHTA, CDR2 FQGNSA. CDR3 length: 14 residues. This receptor was obtained from a human donor with ulcerative colitis or Crohn's disease, or a healthy co-twin of an affected twin (not recorded which). The rearrangement uses TRBV7-2 and TRBJ2-3; TCRdb picks TRBD2, but there is no DNA to check that call. Sequences were obtained from blood. The CDR3 region is CASSLGGSQDTQYF.